A single sample is the source of the 13 T cell receptor beta chains below, sequenced in a study of graft-versus-host responses after intestinal transplantation. No antigen has been assigned to these receptors. Clones were read by immunoSEQ multiplex PCR, and TCRdb kept only the in-frame ones, dropping some. The top ten hold 1.7% of the sample, which has about 64,000 clones, 90% seen once. The sample in question was unstimulated CD8+ T cells sorted from spleen or lymph node cells, obtained before transplant. These receptors were taken from a human donor who was the organ donor for an intestinal transplant.

The gene calls are TRBV7-9 and TRBJ2-2; 10 bases are shared with TRBD2. The CDR3 is made up of 14 amino acids. V dropped 7 bases and J dropped 6; count of bases not matched to a gene: 5. Germline CDR1 SEHNR, CDR2 FQNEAQ (reference sequence). The CDR3 protein is CASTSGTSAGELFF. For the CDR3, the DNA is TGTGCCAGCACCTCCGGGACTAGCGCCGGGGAGCTGTTTTTT.

This clone was seen only once. The V and J genes are TRBV6-1 and TRBJ2-5, with 7 bases lining up with TRBD2. The J call could be wrong; TRBJ2-7 is a better fit for the DNA end. The CDR3 spans 18 residues. The V gene's germline CDR1 is MNHNS and CDR2 SASEGT. CDR3 sequence reads: CASSVQPGLPFSSYEQYF. CDR3 DNA sequence: TGTGCCAGCAGTGTACAACCGGGACTACCCTTCAGCTCCTACGAGCAGTACTTC.

The gene calls are TRBV6-4 and TRBJ2-3, with 8 bases lining up with TRBD2. The germline CDR1 and CDR2 sequences are MRHNA and SNTAGT. The CDR3 is 14 residues long. J gave up 4 bases and V 6 bases, and 6 bases lay outside the gene matches. Here the CDR3 reads CASSPAGEADTQYF. CDR3 bases: TGTGCCAGCAGCCCAGCGGGAGAGGCAGATACGCAGTATTTT.

This rearrangement joins TRBV11-2 to TRBJ2-3; TRBD2 aligns across 11 bases. Germline trimming cut 3 bases from V and 3 bases from J; bases unmatched to any gene: 5. CDR3 length: 16 amino acids. Germline CDR1 and CDR2: SGHAT and FQNNGV. CDR3: CASSFVGLAVTDTQYF. CDR3 DNA: TGTGCCAGCAGCTTTGTGGGACTAGCGGTTACAGATACGCAGTATTTT.

This clone was counted a single time. V is TRBV5-6 and J is TRBJ2-3; D is ambiguous. This CDR3 has 16 residues. Germline loops: CDR1 SGHDT, CDR2 YYEEEE. V lost 2 bases to trimming and J lost 0 bases, with 13 bases between them. The CDR3 loop is CASSLGVGSSTDTQYF. The DNA for the CDR3 is TGTGCCAGCAGCTTAGGAGTAGGCTCTAGCACAGATACGCAGTATTTT.

V and J are TRBV4-3 and TRBJ1-1, with a weak D call TRBD1 (6 bases). Trimming stripped 5 bases from V and 11 bases from J, with 12 bases between. In germline, CDR1 is LGHNA, CDR2 YSLEER. The CDR3 totals 11 residues. CDR3 DNA: TGCGCCAGCAGCGATCAGGGGCGGGCTTTCTTT. This translates into CASSDQGRAFF.

The chain links TRBV19 to TRBJ1-1; no reliable D call. Germline lookup yields CDR1 LNHDA and CDR2 SQIVND (reference sequence). The CDR3 spans 17 residues. V shed 6 bases and J shed 7 bases, with 27 bases lying between them. The CDR3 DNA is TGTGCCAGTAGCATGGCGTTGGACCCCTGGGAGCAACTTGAAGCTTTCTTT. The encoded protein is CASSMALDPWEQLEAFF.

This chain connects TRBV10-3 to TRBJ1-4; no definite D call. The germline V and J ends were trimmed by 2 bases and 7 bases, with 17 bases remaining between them. CDR1 is ENHRY, CDR2 SYGVKD, per germline. The CDR3 sequence is 16 residues long. CDR3 loop: CAISEGPGGSSEKLFF. Written as DNA, the CDR3 is TGTGCCATCAGTGAGGGTCCTGGCGGGAGTAGTGAAAAACTGTTTTTT.

The gene calls are TRBV27 and TRBJ2-3, with D maybe TRBD1 (6 bases). Germline-derived CDR1 and CDR2 are MNHEY and SMNVEV (reference sequence). This CDR3 spans 14 amino acids. Between the trimmed V and J ends, which lost 6 bases and 0 bases, there was a span of 10 bases. DNA for the CDR3: TGTGCCAGCAGGATGCAGGGGAGCACAGATACGCAGTATTTT. Translation: CASRMQGSTDTQYF.

This clone was detected only once. J is TRBJ2-2 and V is TRBV5-1, with TRBD1 as a possible D gene (5 bases). Germline CDR1 is SGHRS and CDR2 is YFSETQ. The V and J ends lost 0 bases and 2 bases respectively, with 14 bases between them. CDR3 length equals 17 residues. The CDR3 DNA is TGCGCCAGCAGCTTGGGGGGCCCGGAGCTTAACACCGGGGAGCTGTTTTTT. This codes for CASSLGGPELNTGELFF.

The chain couples TRBV28 to TRBJ1-1, with a tentative D call TRBD1 (6 bases). Germline V gene sequence: CDR1 MDHEN, CDR2 SYDVKM. The CDR3 spans 15 residues. Trimming cost V 6 bases and J 1 base, with 15 bases left between them. CDR3 sequence (DNA): TGTGCCAGCAGACTAGAGGACAGATGGAACACTGAAGCTTTCTTT. Its protein is CASRLEDRWNTEAFF.

V is TRBV27 and J is TRBJ1-1, with 7 bases aligning to TRBD1. CDR1 and CDR2 from the germline V gene are MNHEY and SMNVEV (reference sequence). This CDR3 region has 14 residues. Trimming at V came to 4 bases and at J to 7 bases, leaving 9 bases not matched to a gene. Here the CDR3 reads CASSSRTGVDEAFF. CDR3 nucleotides: TGTGCCAGCAGTTCCCGGACAGGCGTGGATGAAGCTTTCTTT.

The rearrangement uses TRBV2 and TRBJ2-5, with D possibly being TRBD1 (6 bases). Judging by the DNA end, TRBJ2-7 fits better; the J call may be wrong. Germline V gives CDR1 SNHLY, CDR2 FYNNEI. There are 11 residues in the CDR3. DNA of the CDR3: TGTGCCAGCAGGGACAGCTACGAGCAGTACTTC. Protein product: CASRDSYEQYF.